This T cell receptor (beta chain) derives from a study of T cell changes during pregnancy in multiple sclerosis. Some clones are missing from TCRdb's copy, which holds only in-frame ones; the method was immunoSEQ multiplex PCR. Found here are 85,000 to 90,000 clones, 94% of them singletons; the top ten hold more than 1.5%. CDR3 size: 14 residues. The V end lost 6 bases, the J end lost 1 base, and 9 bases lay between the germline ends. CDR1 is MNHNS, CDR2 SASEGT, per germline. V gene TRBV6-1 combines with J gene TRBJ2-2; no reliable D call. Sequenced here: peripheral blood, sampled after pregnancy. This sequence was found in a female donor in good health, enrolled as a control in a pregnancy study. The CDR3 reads CASSVQENTGELFF. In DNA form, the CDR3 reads TGTGCCAGCAGCGTTCAGGAGAACACCGGGGAGCTGTTTTTT.